This T cell receptor beta chain was identified in a study of OX40 agonist ivuxolimab in advanced cancers. Study as a whole: The patients' treatment was ivuxolimab, an agonistic anti-OX40 (CD134) antibody. The dose of intravenous ivuxolimab that patients received every 2 weeks ranged from 0.01 to 10 mg/kg. Study-level findings and limits: Researchers report that CD8+ T cells had, on average, more expanded clones than CD4+.

Repertoires were generated with immunoSEQ multiplex PCR, while TCRdb's copy carries only in-frame clones and drops some. The table includes around 35,000 clones, around 80% detected once. Individuals having autoimmune disease history or systemic immunosuppression were not enrolled. The CDR3 length is 15 residues. The germline gives CDR1 GTSNPN, CDR2 SVGIG (reference sequence). Trimming took 2 bases from V and 0 from J, leaving 11 bases between them. Only one count was recorded for this clone. The antigen remains undetermined. This receptor was obtained from an adult with an advanced solid tumor such as melanoma, head and neck, liver or kidney cancer. The J gene is TRBJ2-1, the V gene TRBV30; D gene uncertain. Sample: CD4+ or CD8+ T cells sorted from blood, taken in a trial of the OX40 agonist ivuxolimab. The CDR3 is CAWSRKKSSYNEQFF. As DNA, the CDR3 is TGTGCCTGGAGTCGGAAGAAGAGCTCCTACAATGAGCAGTTCTTC.